This T cell receptor beta chain was profiled in a study of blood T cell repertoires in COVID-19. Study information: Acute-phase and convalescent COVID-19 samples originated in the United States, Italy and Spain. Sample material is recorded as cDNA or gDNA derived from T cells, B-cell-depleted T cells, or PBMCs.

V dropped 0 bases and J dropped 2 bases, with 6 bases sitting between them. The CDR3 length is 14 residues. CDR1 is LGHNA, CDR2 YSLEER, per germline. Per the study methods: Cell counts per sample came from amplifying reference gene primers. The data were produced by immunoSEQ multiplex PCR, yet TCRdb's version contains in-frame clones alone and is incomplete. V and J calls and clone size are given by that table; D and trimming were obtained from the DNA. The sample lists some 300,000 clones, about 88% seen once, with 1.3% in the top ten. This clone was seen a handful of times. The sequence came from a man in his 70s with acute or convalescent COVID-19. The sequenced sample was peripheral blood. The chain uses TRBV4-3 and TRBJ2-3; D gene uncertain. The CDR3: CASSQEIYTDTQYF. The CDR3 DNA reads as TGCGCCAGCAGCCAAGAAATCTACACAGATACGCAGTATTTT.